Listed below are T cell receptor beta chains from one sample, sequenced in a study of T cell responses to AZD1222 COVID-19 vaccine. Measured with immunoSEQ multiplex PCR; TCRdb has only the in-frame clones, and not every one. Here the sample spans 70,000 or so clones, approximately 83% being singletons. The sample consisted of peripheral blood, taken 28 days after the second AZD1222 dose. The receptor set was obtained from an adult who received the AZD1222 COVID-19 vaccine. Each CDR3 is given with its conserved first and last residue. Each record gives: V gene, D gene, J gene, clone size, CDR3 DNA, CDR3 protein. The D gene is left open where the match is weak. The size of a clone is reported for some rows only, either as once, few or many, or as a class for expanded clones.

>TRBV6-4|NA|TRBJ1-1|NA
TGTGCCAGCAGTGACAGGGGGTCGGGGACTGAAGCTTTCTTT
CASSDRGSGTEAFF
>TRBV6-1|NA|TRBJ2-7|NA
TGTGCCAGCAGTGAAGCAGGGTTCGAGCAGTACTTC
CASSEAGFEQYF
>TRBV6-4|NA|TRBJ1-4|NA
TGTGCCAGCAGTTCGACCAGACACCTCACACGGGAAAAACTGTTTTTT
CASSSTRHLTREKLFF
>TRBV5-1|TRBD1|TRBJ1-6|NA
TGCGCCAGCAGCGCGGGACAGGGCGGTTCACCCCTCCACTTT
CASSAGQGGSPLHF
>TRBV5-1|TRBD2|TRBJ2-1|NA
TGCGCCAGCAGCTTGGCGCCTAGCGGGTTTGCCTCCTACAATGAGCAGTTCTTC
CASSLAPSGFASYNEQFF
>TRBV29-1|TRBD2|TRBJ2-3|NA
TGCAGCGTTGAACTAGCGGGGGTCGATACGCAGTATTTT
CSVELAGVDTQYF
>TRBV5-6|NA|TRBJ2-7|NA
TGTGCCAGCCTTCCCGGGAGGGGGCGCTACGAGCAGTACTTC
CASLPGRGRYEQYF
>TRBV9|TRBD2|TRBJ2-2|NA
TGTGCCAGCAGCTCCCCCAGCGGGGGGCTTAACACCGGGGAGCTGTTTTTT
CASSSPSGGLNTGELFF
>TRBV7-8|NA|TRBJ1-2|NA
TGTGCCAGCAGCCGGAACGGACAGCTCATCTATGGGGGCACCTTC
CASSRNGQLIYGGTF
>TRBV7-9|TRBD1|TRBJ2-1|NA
TGTGCCAGCAGCTCACGTCCGGGACAGGGGGCCTACAATGAGCAGTTCTTC
CASSSRPGQGAYNEQFF
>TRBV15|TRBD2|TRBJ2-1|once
TGTGCCACCAGCAGCGAGCGGGGTCGCAATGAGCAGTTCTTC
CATSSERGRNEQFF
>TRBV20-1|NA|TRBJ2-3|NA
TGCAGTGCAGGGGATACGCAGTATTTT
CSAGDTQYF
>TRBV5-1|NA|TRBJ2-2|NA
TGCGCCAGCAGCTTGGGACAGAGCCACACCGGGGAGCTGTTTTTT
CASSLGQSHTGELFF
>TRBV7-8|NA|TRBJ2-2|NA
TGTGCCAGCAGCACCTCTCCAGGGAATCAGGGAACCGGGGAGCTGTTTTTT
CASSTSPGNQGTGELFF
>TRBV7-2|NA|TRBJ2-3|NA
TGTGCCAGCAGCCCCCCAGGGCAAGGGAATACGCAGTATTTT
CASSPPGQGNTQYF
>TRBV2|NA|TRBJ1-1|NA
TGTGCCAGCAGTGACAGGGGGAACACTGAAGCTTTCTTT
CASSDRGNTEAFF
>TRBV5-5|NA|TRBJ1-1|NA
TGTGCCAGCAGCTCAACGCCCCGGCTTGGGGGCGCCCCGAACACTGAAGCTTTCTTT
CASSSTPRLGGAPNTEAFF
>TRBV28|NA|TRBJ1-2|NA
TGTGCCAGCAGGTCTCAGGGAACTAACTATGGCTACACCTTC
CASRSQGTNYGYTF
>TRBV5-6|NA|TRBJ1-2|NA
TGTGCCAGCAGCTTCGACCGGACAAGGTGGTACACCTTC
CASSFDRTRWYTF
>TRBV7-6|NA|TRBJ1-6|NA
TGTGCCAGCAGCCCCGGCACAGTCGCCCAACCCCTCCACTTT
CASSPGTVAQPLHF
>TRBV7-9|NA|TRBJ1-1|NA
TGTGCCAGCGGCCCTGCCGACACTGAAGCTTTCTTT
CASGPADTEAFF
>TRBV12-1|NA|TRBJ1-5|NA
TGTGCCAGCAGCTTTCAGGTTCAGCCCCAGCATTTT
CASSFQVQPQHF
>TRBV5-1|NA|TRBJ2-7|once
TGCGCCAGCATCCGGGCCTCTCCTGCAAGCTACGAGCAGTACTTC
CASIRASPASYEQYF
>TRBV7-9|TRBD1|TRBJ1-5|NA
TGTGCCAGCAGCGGCGGGACAGGGGTAGGTCAGCCCCAGCATTTT
CASSGGTGVGQPQHF
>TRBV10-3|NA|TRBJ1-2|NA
TGTGCCATCAGTGATGCGGGGGCCTATGGGGGCTACACCTTC
CAISDAGAYGGYTF
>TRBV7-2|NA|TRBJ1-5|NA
TGTGCCAGCAGCTTCCAGGGAAGCGGCAATCAGCCCCAGCATTTT
CASSFQGSGNQPQHF
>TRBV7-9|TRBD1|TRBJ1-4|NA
TGTGCCAGCAGCTTCCGGACAGGAGTTAATGAAAAACTGTTTTTT
CASSFRTGVNEKLFF
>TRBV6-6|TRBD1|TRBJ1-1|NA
TGTGCCAGCAGTTACTCGGGACAGGGTGGCACTGAAGCTTTCTTT
CASSYSGQGGTEAFF
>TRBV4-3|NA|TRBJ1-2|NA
TGCGCCAGCAGCCAAGGGGGGTCACAGATAAACTATGGCTACACCTTC
CASSQGGSQINYGYTF
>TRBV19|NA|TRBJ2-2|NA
TGTGCCAGTAGGGGGGCAGCCACCAACACCGGGGAGCTGTTTTTT
CASRGAATNTGELFF
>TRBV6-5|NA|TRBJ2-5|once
TGTGCCAGCAGTACCCAGGGGAAGGGGACCCAGTACTTC
CASSTQGKGTQYF
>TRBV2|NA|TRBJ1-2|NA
TGTGCCAGCAGTGAGATTAGAGGGTACGGCTACACCTTC
CASSEIRGYGYTF
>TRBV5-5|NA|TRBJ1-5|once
TGTGCCAGCAGCCTCGTGTGGGGGAGCAATCAGCCCCAGCATTTT
CASSLVWGSNQPQHF
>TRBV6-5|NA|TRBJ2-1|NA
TGTGCCAGCAGTTACTCAACGTGGAATGAGCAGTTCTTC
CASSYSTWNEQFF
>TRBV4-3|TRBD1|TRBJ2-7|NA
TGCGCCAGCAGCCAACCACGGGACAGGGTCTACGAGCAGTACTTC
CASSQPRDRVYEQYF
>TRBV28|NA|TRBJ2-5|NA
TGTGCCAGCAGTTTAACAGGGCAGGGAGAGACCCAGTACTTC
CASSLTGQGETQYF
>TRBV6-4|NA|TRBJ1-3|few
TGTGCCAGCAGTCCGGACATTTCTGGAAACACCATATATTTT
CASSPDISGNTIYF
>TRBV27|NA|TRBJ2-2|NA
TGTGCCAGCAGTCCGGACACCGGGGAGCTGTTTTTT
CASSPDTGELFF